Many counts were recorded for the clone carrying this TCR beta chain. Its antigen is not identified. Graves' hyperthyroidism showing no ophthalmopathy progression within 18 months was considered stable. Pregnant or lactating patients were excluded, as were those with uncontrolled infection or other autoimmune disease. Amplified TCR beta CDR3 regions derived from RNA transcripts. First-round RT-PCR of the TCR CDR3 relied on the HTBI primer set. TCRdb reprocessed the multiplex PCR reads via MiXCR and lists one record per CDR3 protein. The data hold about 110,000 distinct CDR3 sequences, with 15% to 20% observed a single time. Germline CDR1 DFQATT, CDR2 SNEGSKA (reference sequence). CDR3 size: 15 residues. Unmatched junction bases numbered 6, after V lost 3 bases and J lost 2 bases. This sample is drawn from a study of T cells in Graves' hyperthyroidism and ophthalmopathy. Study-level findings and limits: Most thyroid-expanded clonotypes above 0.001 were also found in blood. Ophthalmopathy was model-predicted a median about 6 months pre-onset.

The sequence was obtained from a woman between 45 and 65 years old with Graves' hyperthyroidism. J is TRBJ2-3 and V is TRBV20-1; the match to TRBD2 covers 9 bases. Sample: blood. The CDR3, as DNA: TGCAGTGCTAGTGCTAGCGGGGACTCCACAGATACGCAGTATTTT. Translating it yields CSASASGDSTDTQYF.